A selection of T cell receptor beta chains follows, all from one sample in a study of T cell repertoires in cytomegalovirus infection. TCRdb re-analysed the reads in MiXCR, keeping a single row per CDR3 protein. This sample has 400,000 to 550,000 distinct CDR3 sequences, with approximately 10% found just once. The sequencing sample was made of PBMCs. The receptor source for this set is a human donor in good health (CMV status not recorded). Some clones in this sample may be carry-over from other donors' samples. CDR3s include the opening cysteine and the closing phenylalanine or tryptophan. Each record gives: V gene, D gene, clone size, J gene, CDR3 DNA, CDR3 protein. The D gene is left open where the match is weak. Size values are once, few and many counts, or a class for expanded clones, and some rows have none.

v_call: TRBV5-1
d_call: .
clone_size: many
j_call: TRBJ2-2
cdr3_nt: TGCGCCAGCAGCTTGGGTGTATTAGCGAACACCGGGGAGCTGTTTTTT
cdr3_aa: CASSLGVLANTGELFF

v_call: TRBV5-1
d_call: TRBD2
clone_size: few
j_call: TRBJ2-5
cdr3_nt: TGCGCCAGCAGACCCGGTGGGCGTCCTAGCGGGAACCAAGAGACCCAGTACTTC
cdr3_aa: CASRPGGRPSGNQETQYF

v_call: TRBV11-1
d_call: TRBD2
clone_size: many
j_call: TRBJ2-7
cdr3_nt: TGTGCCAGCAGCCCCACTAGCGGGAGCTTCGGCGAGCAGTACTTC
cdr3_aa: CASSPTSGSFGEQYF

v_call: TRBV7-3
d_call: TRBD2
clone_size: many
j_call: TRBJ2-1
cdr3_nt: TGTGCCAGCAGCGGTACCCTAGCGGGGACAAAGTTCTTC
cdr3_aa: CASSGTLAGTKFF

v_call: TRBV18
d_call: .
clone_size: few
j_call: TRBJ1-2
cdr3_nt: TGTGCCAGCTCAACTCGGGACGGACTATGGGGCTACACCTTC
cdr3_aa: CASSTRDGLWGYTF

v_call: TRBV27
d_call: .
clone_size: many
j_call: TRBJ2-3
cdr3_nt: TGTGCCAGCAGACTAAACGGCGGGGGCTACACAGATACGCAGTATTTT
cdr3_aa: CASRLNGGGYTDTQYF

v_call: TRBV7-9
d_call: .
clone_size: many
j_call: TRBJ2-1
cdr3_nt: TGTGCCAGCAGCTTAGGCCACGTCAATGAGCAGTTCTTC
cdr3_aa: CASSLGHVNEQFF

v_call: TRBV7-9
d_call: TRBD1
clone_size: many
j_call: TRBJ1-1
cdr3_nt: TGTGCCAGCAGCGTATCACAGGGGGCCACTGAAGCTTTCTTT
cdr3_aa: CASSVSQGATEAFF

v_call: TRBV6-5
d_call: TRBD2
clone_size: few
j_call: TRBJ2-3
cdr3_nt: TGTGCCAGCAGAGCAGCGGGAGGGCCCACAGATACGCAGTATTTT
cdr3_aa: CASRAAGGPTDTQYF

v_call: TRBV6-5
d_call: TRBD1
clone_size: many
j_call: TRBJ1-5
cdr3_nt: TGTGCCAGCAGTTACTCGAGGGGGCAGCAGCCCCAGCATTTT
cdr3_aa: CASSYSRGQQPQHF

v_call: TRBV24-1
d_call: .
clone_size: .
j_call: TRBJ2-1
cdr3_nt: TGTGCCACCAGTGAAACCGGGACTTCGAGCAATGAGCAGTTCTTC
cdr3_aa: CATSETGTSSNEQFF

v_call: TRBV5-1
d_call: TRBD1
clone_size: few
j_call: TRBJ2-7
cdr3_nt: TGCGCCAGCAAACCCGGGACAGACTCCTACGAGCAGTACTTC
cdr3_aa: CASKPGTDSYEQYF

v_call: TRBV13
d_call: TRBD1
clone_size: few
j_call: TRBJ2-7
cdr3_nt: TGTGCCAGCAGCCAGGGACAGGGTCTATATAACGAGCAGTACTTC
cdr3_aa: CASSQGQGLYNEQYF

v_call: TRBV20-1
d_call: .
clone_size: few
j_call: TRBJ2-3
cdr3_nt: TGCAGTGCTAGAGTTCCCAGACAGTCCACAGATACGCAGTATTTT
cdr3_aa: CSARVPRQSTDTQYF

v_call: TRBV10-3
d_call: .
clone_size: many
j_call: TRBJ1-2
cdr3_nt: TGTGCCATCAGTGAGTCGCTGGGCGAGGCCTATGGCTACACCTTC
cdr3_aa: CAISESLGEAYGYTF

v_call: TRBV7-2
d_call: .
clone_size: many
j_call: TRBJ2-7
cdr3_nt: TGTGCCAGCAGCCCAAAGGGACGGGGTGTGGAGCAGTACTTC
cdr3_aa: CASSPKGRGVEQYF

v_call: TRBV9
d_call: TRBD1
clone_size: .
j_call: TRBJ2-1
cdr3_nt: TGTGCCAGCAGCGGCAGACTCAGGGGGCTTTCCTACAATGAGCAGTTCTTC
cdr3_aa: CASSGRLRGLSYNEQFF

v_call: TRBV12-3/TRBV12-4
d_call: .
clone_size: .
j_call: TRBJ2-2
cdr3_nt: TGTGCCAGCAGGGGGGTAGGAAACACCGGGGAGCTGTTTTTT
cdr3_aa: CASRGVGNTGELFF

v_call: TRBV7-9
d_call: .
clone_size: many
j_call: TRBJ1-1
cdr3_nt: TGTGCCAGCAGCCGAAAAATGAACACTGAAGCTTTCTTT
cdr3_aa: CASSRKMNTEAFF

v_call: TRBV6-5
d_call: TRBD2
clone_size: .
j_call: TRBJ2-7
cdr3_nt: TGTGCCAGCAGCAAGACTAGCGGGAGTAACGAGCAGTACTTC
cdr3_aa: CASSKTSGSNEQYF

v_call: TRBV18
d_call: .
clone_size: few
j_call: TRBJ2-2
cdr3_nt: TGTGCCAGCTCACCGACCCCCGGGGAGCTGTTTTTT
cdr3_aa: CASSPTPGELFF

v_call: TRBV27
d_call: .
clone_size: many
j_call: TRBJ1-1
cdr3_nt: TGTGCCAGCAGTCCGCTCCAGGGAGCGAACACTGAAGCTTTCTTT
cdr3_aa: CASSPLQGANTEAFF

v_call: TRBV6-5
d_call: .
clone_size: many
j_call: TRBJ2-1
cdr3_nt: TGTGCCAGCGGTCGACAGGTCTACAATGAGCAGTTCTTC
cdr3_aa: CASGRQVYNEQFF

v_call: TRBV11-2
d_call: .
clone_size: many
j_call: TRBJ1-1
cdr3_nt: TGTGCCAGCAGCTTATTGGACACTGAAGCTTTCTTT
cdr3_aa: CASSLLDTEAFF

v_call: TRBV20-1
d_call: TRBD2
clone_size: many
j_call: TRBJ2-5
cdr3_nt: TGCAGTGCTAGAGGTTGGCGGACTAGCCAAGAGACCCAGTACTTC
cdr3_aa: CSARGWRTSQETQYF

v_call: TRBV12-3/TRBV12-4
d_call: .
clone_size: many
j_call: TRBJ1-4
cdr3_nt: TGTGCCAGTACCCAAGGAGCAACTAATGAAAAACTGTTTTTT
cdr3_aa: CASTQGATNEKLFF

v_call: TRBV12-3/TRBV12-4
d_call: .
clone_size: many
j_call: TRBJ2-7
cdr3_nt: TGTGCCAGCAGTTTAATCACGGGCGGAGAGCAGTACTTC
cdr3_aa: CASSLITGGEQYF

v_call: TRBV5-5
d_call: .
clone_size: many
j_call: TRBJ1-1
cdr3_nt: TGTGCCAGCAGCTTGGTACCGGGGGCGGATACTGAAGCTTTCTTT
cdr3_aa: CASSLVPGADTEAFF

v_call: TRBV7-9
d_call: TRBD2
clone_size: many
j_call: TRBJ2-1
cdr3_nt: TGTGCCAGTAGCGGGAGCCCTTCCAATGAGCAGTTCTTC
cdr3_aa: CASSGSPSNEQFF

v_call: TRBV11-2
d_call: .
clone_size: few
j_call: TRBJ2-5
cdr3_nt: TGTGCCAGCAACCAGGGGCCGCCGCTCCAAGAGACCCAGTACTTC
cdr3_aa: CASNQGPPLQETQYF

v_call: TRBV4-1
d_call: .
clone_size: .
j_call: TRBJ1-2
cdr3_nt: TGCACCAGCAGCCAAGAGACCAGCCCCAACTATGGCTACACCTTC
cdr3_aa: CTSSQETSPNYGYTF

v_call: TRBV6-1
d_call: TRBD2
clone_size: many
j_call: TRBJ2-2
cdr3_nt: TGTGCCAGCAAAGGACTAGCTGGCACCGGGGAGCTGTTTTTT
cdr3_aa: CASKGLAGTGELFF

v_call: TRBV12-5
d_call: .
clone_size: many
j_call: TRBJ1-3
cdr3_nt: TGTGCTAGTGGTTTGGGTAGTGGAAACACCATATATTTT
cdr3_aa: CASGLGSGNTIYF

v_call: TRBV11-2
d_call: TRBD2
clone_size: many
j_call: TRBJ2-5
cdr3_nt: TGTGCCAGCAGCTTTGGAAGACTAGCGGGGGCTGGGGAGACCCAGTACTTC
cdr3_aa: CASSFGRLAGAGETQYF

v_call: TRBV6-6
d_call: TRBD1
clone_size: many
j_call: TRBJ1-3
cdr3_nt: TGTGCCGTCCGACAGGGCGGAGACACCATATATTTT
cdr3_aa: CAVRQGGDTIYF

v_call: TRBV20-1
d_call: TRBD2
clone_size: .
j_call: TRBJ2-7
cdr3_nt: TGCAGTGCCCCGATTGGGGGGGATTCCTACGAGCAGTACTTC
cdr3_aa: CSAPIGGDSYEQYF

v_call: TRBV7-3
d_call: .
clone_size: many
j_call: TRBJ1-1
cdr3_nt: TGTGCCAGCAGCTTAATCGGGGGAACTGAAGCTTTCTTT
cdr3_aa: CASSLIGGTEAFF

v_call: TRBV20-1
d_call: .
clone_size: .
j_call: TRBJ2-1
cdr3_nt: TGCAGTGCTAGAGATCACCGGGCTACCTACAATGAGCAGTTCTTC
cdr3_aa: CSARDHRATYNEQFF

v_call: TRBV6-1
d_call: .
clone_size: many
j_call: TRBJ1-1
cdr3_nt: TGTGCCAGCAGTGGAGGTTGGTCTGAAGCTTTCTTT
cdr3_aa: CASSGGWSEAFF

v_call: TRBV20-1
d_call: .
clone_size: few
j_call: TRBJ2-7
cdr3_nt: TGCAGTGCTAGAGACGTAACAAACTACGAGCAGTACTTC
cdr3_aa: CSARDVTNYEQYF